The source of this T cell receptor beta chain is a study of T-cell reconstitution after alpha-beta-depleted transplantation in children. Overall study results and limits: There were some patients whose high TCRbeta diversity at day 60 came from surviving recipient T cells and thymic progenitors. After transplant, at about two months, alpha-beta T cells were reportedly derived from several hundred expanded graft clones. A year had passed since transplant, and T-cell counts and diversity by then came mostly from newly produced T cells.

This clonotype appeared a few times. The target antigen is unknown. Per the germline V gene, CDR1 is SGHRS and CDR2 is YFSETQ. V lost 0 bases, J lost 8 bases, and 9 bases stayed unmatched. The CDR3 is 16 amino acids. Preparation of the TCRbeta library involved a method that used unique molecular identifiers. MiXCR was run by TCRdb on the PCR reads, yielding one entry per CDR3 protein. The sample carries 700,000 to 950,000 distinct CDR3 sequences, approximately 15% recorded once. The chain uses TRBV5-1 and TRBJ2-1; 9 bases are shared with TRBD1. The sequenced sample was PBMCs, mostly from graft donor cells, obtained 360 days after TCRalphabeta/CD19-depleted stem cell transplant. The clonotype comes from a male patient aged 10 to 17 who had a stem cell transplant for acute lymphoblastic leukemia, so the T cells may come from the graft donor. CDR3 amino acids: CASSLGYRGRVDEQFF. The CDR3, as DNA: TGCGCCAGCAGCTTGGGATACAGGGGGCGAGTCGATGAGCAGTTCTTC.